This TCR beta chain was obtained from a study of cytomegalovirus exposure and HLA in healthy donors. On this clone itself: Its target is unknown.

Findings and caveats of the study: Previous analysis showed most TCR beta V segments were productive about 90% or about 30% of the time.

Both 60 Vbeta primers and 13 Jbeta primers went into the PCR. The repertoire was sequenced with immunoSEQ multiplex PCR; TCRdb's copy has only in-frame clones and lacks some. The sample shows about 170,000 clones, approximately 80% of them seen only once. Donors counted as nominally healthy when sampled, yet unrecorded immune exposures were likely. Unmatched junction bases numbered 8, after V lost 6 bases and J lost 0 bases. CDR1 and CDR2 from the germline V gene are SNHLY and FYNNEI. CDR3 length: 16 residues. Sequenced input: PBMCs. The chain is built from TRBV2 and TRBJ1-5, with TRBD1 matching 7 bases. The origin of this receptor is a female donor in good health and CMV-seronegative. The CDR3 DNA reads TGTGCCAGCAGACTAGAGACAGGGTATAGCAATCAGCCCCAGCATTTT. Its translation: CASRLETGYSNQPQHF.